The 18 T cell receptor beta chains below come from one sample, sequenced in a study of blood T cell repertoires in COVID-19. Only in-frame clones appear in the TCRdb table, and some are missing; sequencing was by immunoSEQ multiplex PCR. The sample lists 200,000 to 300,000 clones, 65% to 90% seen once, with about 2% in the top ten. The sequencing input was peripheral blood. These receptors all stem from a man aged 30 to 39 with active or convalescent COVID-19.

The V gene is TRBV11-2, the J gene TRBJ1-3; D gene uncertain. The V and J ends lost 4 bases and 5 bases respectively, with 9 bases between them. The CDR3 runs to 13 residues. Germline assignment: CDR1 SGHAT and CDR2 FQNNGV. The CDR3 protein is CASSSTFRNTIYF. CDR3 bases: TGTGCCAGCAGCTCGACATTTCGAAACACCATATATTTT.

This sequence joins TRBV5-4 and TRBJ2-5; D may be TRBD1 (5 bases). V shed 6 bases and J shed 2 bases, with 11 bases lying between them. Germline V gives CDR1 SGHNT, CDR2 YYREEE (reference sequence). The CDR3 runs 13 residues. This CDR3 reads CASTIQEQETQYF. Written as DNA, the CDR3 is TGTGCCAGCACGATACAGGAGCAAGAGACCCAGTACTTC. The full variable domain, its missing parts supplied by reference TRBV5-4 and TRBJ2-5, is ETGVTQSPTHLIKTRGQQVTLRCSSQSGHNTVSWYQQALGQGPQFIFQYYREEENGRGNFPPRFSGLQFPNYSSELNVNALELDDSALYLCASTIQEQETQYFGPGTRLLVL.

This chain joins TRBV19 and TRBJ1-1; 7 bases are a match to TRBD1. V was clipped by 4 bases and J by 7 bases; unmatched bases: 9. Looked up from germline, CDR1 is LNHDA and CDR2 is SQIVND (reference sequence). The CDR3 consists of 14 residues. CDR3 DNA sequence: TGTGCCAGTAGTAGGGGGACAGTAGGCCGTGAAGCTTTCTTT. Protein sequence: CASSRGTVGREAFF.

The chain recombines TRBV5-4 with TRBJ1-2, with TRBD1 identical over 7 bases. In germline, CDR1 is SGHNT, CDR2 YYREEE (reference sequence). The CDR3 length is 16 residues. V was clipped by 3 bases and J by 4 bases; unmatched bases: 12. The DNA of the CDR3 is TGTGCCAGCAGCTCGGTTAGACAGGGCAAAGGCTATGGCTACACCTTC. Translated: CASSSVRQGKGYGYTF.

This clone has a handful of counts. This sample includes further DNA sequences coding for the same CDR3. V and J are TRBV5-4 and TRBJ2-1; 11 bases are shared with TRBD1. CDR1 is SGHNT, CDR2 YYREEE, per germline (reference sequence). This CDR3 has 15 residues. The ends lost 3 bases at V and 3 bases at J; junction bases unmatched: 2. The CDR3 reads CASSSGTGGYNEQFF. CDR3 in DNA: TGTGCCAGCAGCTCCGGGACAGGGGGCTACAATGAGCAGTTCTTC. Complete variable domain (other parts from reference TRBV5-4 and TRBJ2-1): ETGVTQSPTHLIKTRGQQVTLRCSSQSGHNTVSWYQQALGQGPQFIFQYYREEENGRGNFPPRFSGLQFPNYSSELNVNALELDDSALYLCASSSGTGGYNEQFFGPGTRLTVL.

V and J are TRBV6-5 and TRBJ1-1; the match to TRBD1 covers 10 bases. This CDR3 has 13 residues. The junction had 3 bases not matched to a gene; V was cut back by 6 bases and J by 5 bases. Germline values: CDR1 MNHEY, CDR2 SVGAGI. The CDR3 region is CASRTGGATEAFF. The CDR3 nucleotides are TGTGCCAGCAGGACAGGGGGCGCGACTGAAGCTTTCTTT.

The V and J genes are TRBV14 and TRBJ1-3; unclear D gene. V was trimmed by 4 bases and J by 0 bases, leaving 10 bases between them. The CDR3 extends over 15 amino acids. Germline CDR1 and CDR2: SGHDN and FVKESK. The CDR3 bases are TGTGCCAGCAGCCCACGACTACACTCTGGAAACACCATATATTTT. Translation gives CASSPRLHSGNTIYF.

Only a few counts were recorded for this clone. The gene calls are TRBV9 and TRBJ1-1; the D gene is possibly TRBD1 (6 bases). The CDR3 extends over 13 amino acids. Germline V gene data show CDR1 as SGDLS and CDR2 as YYNGEE. Trimming pared 2 bases from V and 4 bases from J, leaving 9 bases between. In nucleotides, the CDR3 is TGTGCCAGCAGCGTTAACAGGGCCACTGAAGCTTTCTTT. Translated, it gives CASSVNRATEAFF.

The V gene is TRBV5-6, the J gene TRBJ1-2, with D perhaps TRBD1 (5 bases). V lost 0 bases and J 2 bases, leaving 20 bases between the germline ends. This CDR3 has 18 residues. In germline, CDR1 is SGHDT, CDR2 YYEEEE. Written as DNA, the CDR3 is TGTGCCAGCAGCTTGGGGGGCAGACACCTACCAGAAAACTATGGCTACACCTTC. This encodes CASSLGGRHLPENYGYTF.

The rearrangement links TRBV30 to TRBJ1-6; maybe TRBD1 (5 bases). Germline CDR1 GTSNPN, CDR2 SVGIG (reference sequence). The CDR3 is 13 residues long. The V and J ends lost 3 bases and 10 bases respectively, with 13 bases between them. As DNA, the CDR3 is TGTGCCTGGAGGGGTTTTCCAGGGTCACCCCTCCACTTT. It yields the protein CAWRGFPGSPLHF.

The chain combines TRBV13 with TRBJ2-3; 7 bases agree with TRBD1. The CDR3 spans 12 residues. Germline V lookup: CDR1 PRHDT, CDR2 FYEKMQ (reference sequence). V lost 4 bases and J lost 9; bases outside the gene matches: 4. CDR3 nucleotides: TGTGCCAGCAGCTCGACAGGGAGAACGCAGTATTTT. Residues: CASSSTGRTQYF.

CDR3 DNA sequence: TGTGCCAGCAGCGCGGGACAGGTCAATCAGCCCCAGCATTTT. Encoded protein: CASSAGQVNQPQHF. The rearrangement uses TRBV9 and TRBJ1-5; 8 bases line up with TRBD1. The length of the CDR3 is 14 residues. The V segment lost 3 bases and the J segment 3 bases; nucleotides outside the gene matches: 2. Germline CDR1 is SGDLS and CDR2 is YYNGEE.

This chain links TRBV4-1 with TRBJ1-5, with D hard to call. V lost 2 bases to trimming and J lost 4 bases, with 9 bases between them. The CDR3 totals 14 residues. Germline assignment: CDR1 MGHRA and CDR2 YSYEKL. CDR3 coding DNA: TGCGCCAGCAGCCAATACGGTAAGAATCAGCCCCAGCATTTT. Amino acids: CASSQYGKNQPQHF.

The chain combines TRBV12-3 or TRBV12-4 with TRBJ2-7, with D possibly TRBD1 on 5 matching bases. The CDR3 is 12 amino acids. V was trimmed by 8 bases and J by 2 bases, leaving 10 bases between them. The CDR3 sequence: CASGIQAYEQYF. The DNA of the CDR3 is TGTGCCAGCGGGATACAGGCCTACGAGCAGTACTTC.

The V and J genes are TRBV19 and TRBJ1-2; D is unresolved. Germline V gives CDR1 LNHDA, CDR2 SQIVND (reference sequence). The V end lost 7 bases, the J end lost 5 bases, and 14 bases lay between the germline ends. This CDR3 region has 13 residues. Here the CDR3 DNA reads TGTGCCAGTATGGCCAGCGGGCATTATGGCTACACCTTC. It encodes CASMASGHYGYTF.

The J gene is TRBJ2-7, the V gene TRBV6-5; perhaps TRBD1 as D (6 bases). Germline V CDR1 and CDR2: MNHEY, SVGAGI. CDR3 length equals 13 residues. V shed 5 bases and J shed 7 bases, with 15 bases lying between them. DNA of the CDR3: TGTGCCAGCAGTCCGGAACAGGGTTTGGAGCAGTACTTC. As protein: CASSPEQGLEQYF.

The genes are TRBV7-8 and TRBJ1-2; possible D gene TRBD1, 6 bases. V shed 5 bases and J shed 5 bases, with 15 bases lying between them. Germline lookup yields CDR1 SGHVS and CDR2 FQNEAQ. This CDR3 has 14 amino acids. For the CDR3, the DNA is TGTGCCAGCAGCCAAGACAGGAAAGCATATGGCTACACCTTC. It is translated as CASSQDRKAYGYTF.

The chain is built from TRBV6-1 and TRBJ1-4; no firm D call. The CDR3 is made up of 15 amino acids. Trimming removed 1 base from V and 5 bases from J, with 11 bases in between. Germline assignment: CDR1 MNHNS and CDR2 SASEGT. The CDR3 DNA is TGTGCCAGCAGTGAAGGATGGGGAGGAAATGAAAAACTGTTTTTT. Amino acid sequence: CASSEGWGGNEKLFF.